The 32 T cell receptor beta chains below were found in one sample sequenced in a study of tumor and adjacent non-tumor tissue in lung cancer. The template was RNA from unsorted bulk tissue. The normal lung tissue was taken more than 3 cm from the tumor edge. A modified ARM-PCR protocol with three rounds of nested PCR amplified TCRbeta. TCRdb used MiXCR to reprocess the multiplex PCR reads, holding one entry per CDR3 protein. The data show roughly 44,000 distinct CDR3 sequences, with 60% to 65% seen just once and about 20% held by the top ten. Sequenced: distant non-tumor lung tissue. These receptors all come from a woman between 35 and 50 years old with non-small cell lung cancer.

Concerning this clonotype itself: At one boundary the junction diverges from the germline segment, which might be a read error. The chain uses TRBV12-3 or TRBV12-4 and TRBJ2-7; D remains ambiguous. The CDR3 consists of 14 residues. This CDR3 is CVSSFGVKSYEQYF. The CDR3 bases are TGTGTCAGCAGTTTTGGGGTTAAGTCTTACGAGCAGTACTTC.

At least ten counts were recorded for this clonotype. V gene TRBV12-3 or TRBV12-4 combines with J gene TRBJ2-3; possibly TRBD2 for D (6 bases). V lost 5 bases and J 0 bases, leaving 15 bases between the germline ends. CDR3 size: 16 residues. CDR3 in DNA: TGTGCCAGCAGTCCCCGGGACGGGACTAGCACAGATACGCAGTATTTT. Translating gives CASSPRDGTSTDTQYF.

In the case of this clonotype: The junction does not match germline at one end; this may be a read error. As DNA, the CDR3 is TGCAGCGTCATTAACGGGAGTGTATATGAGCAGTCCTTC. Amino acids: CSVINGSVYEQSF. J is TRBJ2-1 and V is TRBV29-1, with a tentative D call TRBD2 (6 bases). The CDR3 sequence is 13 residues long. Germline assignment: CDR1 SQVTM and CDR2 ANQGSEA.

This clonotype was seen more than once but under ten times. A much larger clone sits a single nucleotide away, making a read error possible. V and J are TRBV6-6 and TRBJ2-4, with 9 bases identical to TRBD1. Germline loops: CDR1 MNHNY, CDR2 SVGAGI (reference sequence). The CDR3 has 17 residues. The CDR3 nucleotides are TGTGCCAGCAGTTACTCAGGGGGACAGGGAAGTAGAAACATGCAGTACTTC. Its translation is CASSYSGGQGSRNMQYF.

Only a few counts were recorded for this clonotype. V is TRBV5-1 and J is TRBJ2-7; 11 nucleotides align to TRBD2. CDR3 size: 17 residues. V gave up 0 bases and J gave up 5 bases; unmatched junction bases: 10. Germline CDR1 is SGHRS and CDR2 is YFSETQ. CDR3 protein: CASSLAGLAAMTDEQYF. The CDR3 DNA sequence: TGCGCCAGCAGCTTGGCGGGACTAGCGGCCATGACTGACGAGCAGTACTTC.

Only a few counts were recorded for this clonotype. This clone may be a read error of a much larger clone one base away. The CDR3 reads CSARGSYNSSLHF. The CDR3, as DNA: TGCAGTGCTAGGGGGAGCTATAATTCATCCCTCCACTTT. The gene calls are TRBV20-1 and TRBJ1-6; D is undetermined. Germline V gene sequence: CDR1 DFQATT, CDR2 SNEGSKA (reference sequence). The CDR3 contains 13 residues.

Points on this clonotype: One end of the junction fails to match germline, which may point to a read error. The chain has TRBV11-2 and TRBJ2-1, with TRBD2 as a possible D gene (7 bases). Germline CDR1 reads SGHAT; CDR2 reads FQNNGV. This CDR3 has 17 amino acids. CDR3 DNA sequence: TGTGCCAGCAGCCTTGTGGGGGGGGCCAAGTACCGCAATGAACAGTTCTTC. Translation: CASSLVGGAKYRNEQFF. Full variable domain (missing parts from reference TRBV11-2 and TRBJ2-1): EAGVAQSPRYKIIEKRQSVAFWCNPISGHATLYWYQQILGQGPKLLIQFQNNGVVDDSQLPKDRFSAERLKGVDSTLKIQPAKLEDSAVYLCASSLVGGAKYRNEQFFGPGTRLTVL.

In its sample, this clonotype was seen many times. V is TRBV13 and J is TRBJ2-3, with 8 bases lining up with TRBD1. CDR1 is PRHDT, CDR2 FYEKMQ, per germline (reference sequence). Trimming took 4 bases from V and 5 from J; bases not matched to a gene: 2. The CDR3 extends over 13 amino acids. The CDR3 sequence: CASSSQGVDTQYF. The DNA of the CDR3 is TGTGCCAGCAGCTCACAGGGGGTAGATACGCAGTATTTT.

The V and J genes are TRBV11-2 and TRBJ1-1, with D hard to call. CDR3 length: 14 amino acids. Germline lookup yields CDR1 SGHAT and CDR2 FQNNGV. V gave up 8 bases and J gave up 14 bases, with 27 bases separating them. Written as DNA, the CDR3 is TGTGCCAGCGGTCCAGAAGCAATGGGTACTCCAGCCTTCTTT. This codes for CASGPEAMGTPAFF.

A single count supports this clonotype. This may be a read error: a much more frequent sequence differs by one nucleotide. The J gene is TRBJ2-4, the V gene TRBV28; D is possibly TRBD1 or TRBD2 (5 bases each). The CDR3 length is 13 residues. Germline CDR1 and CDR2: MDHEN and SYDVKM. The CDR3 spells CTSRDGVKNIQYF. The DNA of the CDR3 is TGTACCAGCAGGGACGGGGTCAAAAACATTCAGTACTTC.

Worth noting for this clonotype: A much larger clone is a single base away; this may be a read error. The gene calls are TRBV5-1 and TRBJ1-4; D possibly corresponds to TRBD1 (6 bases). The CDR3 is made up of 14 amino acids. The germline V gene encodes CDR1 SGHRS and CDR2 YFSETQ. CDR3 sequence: CASSLAGADEKLLF. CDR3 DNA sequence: TGCGCCAGCAGCTTGGCGGGGGCAGACGAAAAACTGCTTTTT.

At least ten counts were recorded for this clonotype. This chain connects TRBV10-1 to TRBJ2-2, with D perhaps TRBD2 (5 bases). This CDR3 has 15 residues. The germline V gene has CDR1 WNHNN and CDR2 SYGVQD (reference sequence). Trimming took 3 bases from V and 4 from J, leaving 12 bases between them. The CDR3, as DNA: TGCGCCAGCAGTGACTTTGTGGAGGCCACCGGGGAGCTGTTTTTT. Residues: CASSDFVEATGELFF.

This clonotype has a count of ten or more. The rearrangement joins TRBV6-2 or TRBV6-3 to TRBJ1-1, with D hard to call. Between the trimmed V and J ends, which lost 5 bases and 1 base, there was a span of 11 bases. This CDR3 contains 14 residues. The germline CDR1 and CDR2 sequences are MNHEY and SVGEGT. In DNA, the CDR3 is TGTGCCAGCAGTCCCCGGGAGGGGAACACTGAAGCTTTCTTT. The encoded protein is CASSPREGNTEAFF.

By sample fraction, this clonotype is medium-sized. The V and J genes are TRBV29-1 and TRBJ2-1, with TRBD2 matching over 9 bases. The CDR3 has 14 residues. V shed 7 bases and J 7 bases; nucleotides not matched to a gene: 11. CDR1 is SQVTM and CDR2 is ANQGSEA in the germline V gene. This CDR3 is CSAEGLAVNNEQFF. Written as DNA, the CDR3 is TGCAGCGCTGAGGGACTAGCAGTGAATAATGAGCAGTTCTTC.

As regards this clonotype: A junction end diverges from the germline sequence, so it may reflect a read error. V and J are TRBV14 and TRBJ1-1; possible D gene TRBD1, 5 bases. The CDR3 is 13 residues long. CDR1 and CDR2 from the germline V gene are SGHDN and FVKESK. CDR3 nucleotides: TGTACCAGCAGCCAGGGCTTGAACACTGAAGCTTTCTTT. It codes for CTSSQGLNTEAFF.

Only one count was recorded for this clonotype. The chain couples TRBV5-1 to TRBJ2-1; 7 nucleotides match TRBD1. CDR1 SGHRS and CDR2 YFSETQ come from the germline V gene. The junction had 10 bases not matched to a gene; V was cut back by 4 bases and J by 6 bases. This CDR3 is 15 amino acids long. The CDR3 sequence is CASSSDRVRFNEQFF. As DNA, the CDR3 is TGCGCCAGCAGCAGCGACAGGGTGCGATTCAATGAGCAGTTCTTC.

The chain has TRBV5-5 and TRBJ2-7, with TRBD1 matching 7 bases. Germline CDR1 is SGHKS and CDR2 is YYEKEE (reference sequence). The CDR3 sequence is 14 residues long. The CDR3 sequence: CVSKPGTDFYEQYF. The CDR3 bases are TGTGTCAGTAAGCCCGGGACAGACTTCTACGAGCAGTACTTC. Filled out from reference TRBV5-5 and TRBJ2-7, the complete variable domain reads DAGVTQSPTHLIKTRGQQVTLRCSPISGHKSVSWYQQVLGQGPQFIFQYYEKEERGRGNFPDRFSARQFPNYSSELNVNALLLGDSALYLCVSKPGTDFYEQYFGPGTRLTVT.

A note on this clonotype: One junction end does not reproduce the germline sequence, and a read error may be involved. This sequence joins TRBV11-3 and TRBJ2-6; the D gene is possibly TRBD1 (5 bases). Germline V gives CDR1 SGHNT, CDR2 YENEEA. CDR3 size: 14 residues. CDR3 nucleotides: TGTGACAGCAGCTCTGGGGATGGGGCCAACTTCCTGACCTTC. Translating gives CDSSSGDGANFLTF.

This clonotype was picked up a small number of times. The CDR3 nucleotides are TGTGCCAGCAGACTTCTCGGGACAGGGTTTCGGAATGAGCAGTTCTTC. It codes for CASRLLGTGFRNEQFF. V gene TRBV28 combines with J gene TRBJ2-1; 9 bases align to TRBD1. CDR3 length equals 16 residues. From germline, CDR1 is MDHEN and CDR2 SYDVKM. V lost 6 bases to trimming and J lost 7 bases; unmatched junction nucleotides: 13.

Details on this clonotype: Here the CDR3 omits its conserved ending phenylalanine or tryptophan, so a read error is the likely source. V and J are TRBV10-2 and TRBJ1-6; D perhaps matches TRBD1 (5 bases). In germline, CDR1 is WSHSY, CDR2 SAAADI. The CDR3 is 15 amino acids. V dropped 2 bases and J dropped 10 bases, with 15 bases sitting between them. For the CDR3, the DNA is TGCGCCAGCAGTGAGCCTCCTAGGGGCAGGTCACCCCTCCACACT. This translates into CASSEPPRGRSPLHT.

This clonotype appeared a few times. The CDR3 sequence is CSAPGYNEQFF. The CDR3 DNA is TGCAGTGCTCCCGGTTACAATGAGCAGTTCTTC. The chain uses TRBV20-1 and TRBJ2-1; D remains unclear. The CDR3 length is 11 residues. Germline V gives CDR1 DFQATT, CDR2 SNEGSKA (reference sequence). Trimming pared 5 bases from V and 4 bases from J, leaving 6 bases between.

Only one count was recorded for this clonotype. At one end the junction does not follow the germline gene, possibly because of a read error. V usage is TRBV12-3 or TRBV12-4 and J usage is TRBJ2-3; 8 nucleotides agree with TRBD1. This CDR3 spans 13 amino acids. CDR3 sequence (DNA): TGTACCAGCAGTTTACAGTCGACAGGGGTAAAGTATTTT. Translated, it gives CTSSLQSTGVKYF.

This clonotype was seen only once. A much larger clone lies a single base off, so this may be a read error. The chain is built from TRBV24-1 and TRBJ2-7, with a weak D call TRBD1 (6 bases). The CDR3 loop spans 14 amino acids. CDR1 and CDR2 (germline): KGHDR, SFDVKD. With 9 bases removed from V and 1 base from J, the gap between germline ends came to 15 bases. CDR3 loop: CATGGGQGSYEQYF. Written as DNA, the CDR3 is TGTGCCACCGGTGGGGGCCAGGGGTCCTACGAGCAGTACTTC.

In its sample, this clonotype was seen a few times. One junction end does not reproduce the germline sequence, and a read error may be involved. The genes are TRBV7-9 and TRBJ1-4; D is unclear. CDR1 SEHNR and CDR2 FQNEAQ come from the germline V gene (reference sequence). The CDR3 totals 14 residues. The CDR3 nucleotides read TGTGCCAGCAGCTCGACGGGAGCGAGGGAAAAATTGTTTTTT. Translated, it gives CASSSTGAREKLFF.

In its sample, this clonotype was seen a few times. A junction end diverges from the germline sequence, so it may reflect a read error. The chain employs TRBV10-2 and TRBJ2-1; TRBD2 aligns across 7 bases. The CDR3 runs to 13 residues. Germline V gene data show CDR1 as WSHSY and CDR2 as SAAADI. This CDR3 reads CASNNQGVGLQLF. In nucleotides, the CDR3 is TGCGCCAGCAACAACCAAGGGGTGGGACTACAGCTCTTC.

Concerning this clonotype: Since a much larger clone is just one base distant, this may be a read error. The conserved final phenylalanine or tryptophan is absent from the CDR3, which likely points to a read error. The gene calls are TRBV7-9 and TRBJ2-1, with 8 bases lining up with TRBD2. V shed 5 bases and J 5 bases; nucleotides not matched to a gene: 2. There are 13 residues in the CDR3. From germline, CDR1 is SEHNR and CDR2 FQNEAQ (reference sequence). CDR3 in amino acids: CASSLSGDNEQFL. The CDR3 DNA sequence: TGTGCCAGCAGCCTTAGCGGGGACAATGAGCAGTTCCTC.

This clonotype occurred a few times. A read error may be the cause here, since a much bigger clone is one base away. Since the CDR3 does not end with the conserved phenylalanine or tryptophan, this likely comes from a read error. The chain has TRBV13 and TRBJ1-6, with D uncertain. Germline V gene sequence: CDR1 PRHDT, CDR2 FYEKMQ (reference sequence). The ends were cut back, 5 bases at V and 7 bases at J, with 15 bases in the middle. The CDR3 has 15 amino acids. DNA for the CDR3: TGTGCCAGCAGCCCGAGGCTAGTGCCGAATTCACCCCTCCACTTG. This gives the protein CASSPRLVPNSPLHL.

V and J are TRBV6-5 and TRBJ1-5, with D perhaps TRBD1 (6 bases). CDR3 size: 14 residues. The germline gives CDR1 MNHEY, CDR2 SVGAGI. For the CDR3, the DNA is TGTGTCAGAAGATCGGAACAGGGTATTCAGCCCCAGCATTTT. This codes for CVRRSEQGIQPQHF.

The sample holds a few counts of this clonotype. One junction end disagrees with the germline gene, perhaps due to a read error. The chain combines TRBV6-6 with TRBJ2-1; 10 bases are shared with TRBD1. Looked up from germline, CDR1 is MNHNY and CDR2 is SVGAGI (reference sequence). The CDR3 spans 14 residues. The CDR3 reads CTSSLRTGGNEQFF. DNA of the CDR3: TGTACCAGCAGTTTACGGACAGGGGGGAACGAGCAGTTCTTC.

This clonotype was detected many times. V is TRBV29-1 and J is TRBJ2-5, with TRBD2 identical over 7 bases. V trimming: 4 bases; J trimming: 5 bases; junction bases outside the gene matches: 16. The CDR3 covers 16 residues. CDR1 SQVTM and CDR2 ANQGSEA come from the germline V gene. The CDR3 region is CSVVPGLGLGRETQYF. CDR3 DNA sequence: TGCAGCGTTGTCCCAGGACTAGGATTGGGAAGGGAGACCCAGTACTTC.

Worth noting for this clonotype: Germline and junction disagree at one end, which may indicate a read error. The CDR3 here is CAGSQALSRKETQYF. DNA for the CDR3: TGCGCCGGCAGCCAAGCATTGTCTAGGAAAGAGACCCAGTACTTC. The chain carries TRBV4-1 and TRBJ2-5, with D unresolved. Per the germline V gene, CDR1 is MGHRA and CDR2 is YSYEKL. The CDR3 consists of 15 residues.

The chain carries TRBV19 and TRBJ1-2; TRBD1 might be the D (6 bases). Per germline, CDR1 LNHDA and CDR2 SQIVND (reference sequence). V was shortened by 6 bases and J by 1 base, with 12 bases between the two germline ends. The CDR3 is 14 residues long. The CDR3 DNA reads TGTGCCAGTAGCACCAGGACAGTTAACTATGGCTACACCTTC. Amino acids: CASSTRTVNYGYTF. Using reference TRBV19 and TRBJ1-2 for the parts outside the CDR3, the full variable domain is DGGITQSPKYLFRKEGQNVTLSCEQNLNHDAMYWYRQDPGQGLRLIYYSQIVNDFQKGDIAEGYSVSREKKESFPLTVTSAQKNPTAFYLCASSTRTVNYGYTFGSGTRLTVV.